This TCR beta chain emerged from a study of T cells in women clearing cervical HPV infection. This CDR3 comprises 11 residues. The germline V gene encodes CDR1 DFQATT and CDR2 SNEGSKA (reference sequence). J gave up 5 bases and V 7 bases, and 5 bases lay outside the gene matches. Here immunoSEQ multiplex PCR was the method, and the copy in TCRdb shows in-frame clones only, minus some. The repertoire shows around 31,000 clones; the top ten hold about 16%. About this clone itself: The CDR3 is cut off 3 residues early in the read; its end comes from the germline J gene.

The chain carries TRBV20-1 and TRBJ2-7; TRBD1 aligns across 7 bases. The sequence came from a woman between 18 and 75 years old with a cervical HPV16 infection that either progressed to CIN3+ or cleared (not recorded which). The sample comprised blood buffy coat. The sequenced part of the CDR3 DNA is TGCAGTGTACAGGGGCTAAACGAG. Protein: CSVQGLNE. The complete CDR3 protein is CSVQGLNEQYF.